This T cell receptor (beta chain) is drawn from a study of cytomegalovirus exposure and HLA in healthy donors. Points from the study as a whole: With high specificity and sensitivity, the classifier reportedly diagnosed cytomegalovirus status. A few CMV-associated chains were confirmed in vitro to be specific for CMV antigens.

Per germline, CDR1 KGHSH and CDR2 LQKENI. The CDR3 length is 14 residues. The V end lost 3 bases, the J end lost 7 bases, and 15 bases lay between the germline ends. Notes on this clone: Its target is not known.

Some clones are missing from TCRdb's copy, which holds only in-frame ones; the method was immunoSEQ multiplex PCR. This sample carries roughly 120,000 clones, more than 70% of them seen once, and the ten largest clones take 1.9%. Material for sequencing was PBMCs. The genes are TRBV18 and TRBJ1-2; D is unresolved. The receptor comes from a woman aged 18-29 years in good health and CMV-seronegative. CDR3 loop: CASSPTRYYSGYTF. The CDR3 nucleotides read TGTGCCAGCTCACCTACCAGATACTATTCTGGCTACACCTTC.